Presented here are 20 T cell receptor beta chains from one specimen sequenced in a study of cytomegalovirus exposure and HLA in healthy donors. The protocol was immunoSEQ multiplex PCR, while the TCRdb copy is restricted to in-frame clones and leaves out a portion. Found here are around 190,000 clones, about three quarters of them singletons; the top ten hold 0.95% to 1.5%. Sequencing input: PBMCs. Receptors originate from a young woman in good health and CMV-seronegative.

V gene TRBV13 combines with J gene TRBJ2-7, with D perhaps TRBD1 (8 bases). V was cut by 5 bases and J by 0 bases, with 14 bases left in between. Germline V gene sequence: CDR1 PRHDT, CDR2 FYEKMQ (reference sequence). This CDR3 spans 15 amino acids. CDR3 in DNA: TGTGCCAGCAGCCGGGACAGGACTAGCTCCTACGAGCAGTACTTC. It yields the protein CASSRDRTSSYEQYF.

V gene TRBV19 combines with J gene TRBJ2-7; 7 bases map to TRBD1. V gave up 10 bases and J gave up 0 bases; unmatched junction bases: 18. The CDR3 covers 17 residues. Germline V gene data show CDR1 as LNHDA and CDR2 as SQIVND (reference sequence). The CDR3 is CATNLETGAANSYEQYF. The CDR3 region has the DNA TGTGCCACGAATCTGGAAACAGGGGCCGCCAACTCCTACGAGCAGTACTTC.

The V and J genes are TRBV27 and TRBJ2-1; D may be TRBD1 (5 bases). Germline CDR1 reads MNHEY; CDR2 reads SMNVEV (reference sequence). Trimming took off 5 bases at V and 0 bases at J, with 23 bases between the two ends. The CDR3 sequence is 19 residues long. CDR3 loop: CASSPAPPRADSSYNEQFF. CDR3 DNA: TGTGCCAGCAGTCCGGCCCCGCCCAGGGCGGATAGCTCCTACAATGAGCAGTTCTTC.

The V gene is TRBV21-1, the J gene TRBJ1-4; the DNA was not used to check the table's D call, TRBD1. TRBV21-1 is a recognized pseudogene. There are 19 residues in the CDR3. CDR3: CASSNPPSSRDRDGEKLFF. Here the CDR3 DNA reads TGTGCCAGCAGCAATCCGCCGTCTAGCCGGGACAGGGATGGCGAAAAACTGTTTTTT.

The rearrangement joins TRBV4-1 to TRBJ2-1, with TRBD1 matching 8 bases. The CDR3 runs 16 residues. Trimming took 6 bases from V and 4 from J; bases not matched to a gene: 11. Germline V lookup: CDR1 MGHRA, CDR2 YSYEKL. CDR3 DNA sequence: TGCGCCAGCAGGGACAGGGAACTACAACGTTACAATGAGCAGTTCTTC. Protein: CASRDRELQRYNEQFF.

This chain connects TRBV27 to TRBJ2-3; 14 positions match TRBD2. The J segment lost 0 bases and the V segment lost 3 bases, leaving 14 bases of the junction unmatched. Germline V gene data show CDR1 as MNHEY and CDR2 as SMNVEV (reference sequence). The CDR3 totals 21 residues. CDR3 sequence: CASSLDPPGTSGGFSTDTQYF. CDR3 nucleotide sequence: TGTGCCAGCAGTTTGGACCCCCCCGGGACTAGCGGGGGATTTAGCACAGATACGCAGTATTTT.

The gene calls are TRBV30 and TRBJ2-7, with 8 nucleotides matching TRBD1. Germline V CDR1 and CDR2: GTSNPN, SVGIG (reference sequence). The trim removed 5 bases at V and 4 bases at J, leaving 4 bases unmatched. This CDR3 contains 12 residues. The CDR3 sequence: CAWGTGPYEQYF. The CDR3 nucleotides read TGTGCCTGGGGGACAGGCCCGTACGAGCAGTACTTC.

This rearrangement joins TRBV6-5 to TRBJ2-5; 9 bases fit TRBD1. Germline-derived CDR1 and CDR2 are MNHEY and SVGAGI. V trimming: 7 bases; J trimming: 2 bases; junction bases outside the gene matches: 8. This CDR3 has 15 residues. The CDR3 DNA reads as TGTGCCAGCACCGTGACAGGGGGAGGACAAGAGACCCAGTACTTC. Its protein product is CASTVTGGGQETQYF.

The genes are TRBV11-2 and TRBJ2-5; no reliable D call. The CDR3 is 13 residues long. Per germline, CDR1 SGHAT and CDR2 FQNNGV. The V end was cut by 2 bases, the J end by 2 bases, with 6 bases between. The DNA for the CDR3 is TGTGCCAGCAGCTTATCCCCTCAAGAGACCCAGTACTTC. Encoded protein: CASSLSPQETQYF.

The chain combines TRBV5-1 with TRBJ1-4, with 10 bases fitting TRBD1. Germline trimming cut 4 bases from V and 4 bases from J; bases unmatched to any gene: 1. This CDR3 is built from 14 residues. Germline CDR1 SGHRS, CDR2 YFSETQ. The CDR3 sequence: CASSRTGGNEKLFF. CDR3 nucleotide sequence: TGCGCCAGCAGCAGGACAGGGGGTAATGAAAAACTGTTTTTT.

The chain combines TRBV11-3 with TRBJ2-2; the match to TRBD2 covers 8 bases. Losses at the gene ends were 5 bases for V and 6 bases for J; bases not matched to a gene: 11. CDR1 and CDR2 from the germline V gene are SGHNT and YENEEA. The CDR3 has 16 residues. The CDR3 protein is CASSTREGLFAGELFF. The CDR3 nucleotides are TGTGCCAGCAGCACCCGGGAGGGACTATTCGCCGGGGAGCTGTTTTTT. Using reference TRBV11-3 and TRBJ2-2 for the parts outside the CDR3, the full variable domain is EAGVVQSPRYKIIEKKQPVAFWCNPISGHNTLYWYLQNLGQGPELLIRYENEEAVDDSQLPKDRFSAERLKGVDSTLKIQPAELGDSAVYLCASSTREGLFAGELFFGEGSRLTVL.

This clone has more than one count but fewer than ten. The J gene is TRBJ2-1, the V gene TRBV19; D remains ambiguous. This CDR3 comprises 12 residues. Trimming took off 5 bases at V and 0 bases at J, with 2 bases between the two ends. The V gene's germline CDR1 is LNHDA and CDR2 SQIVND (reference sequence). CDR3 sequence: CASSHSYNEQFF. CDR3 sequence (DNA): TGTGCCAGTAGTCACTCCTACAATGAGCAGTTCTTC.

V is TRBV7-6 and J is TRBJ1-5, with D perhaps TRBD1 (6 bases). V lost 1 base to trimming and J lost 6 bases, with 16 bases between them. The CDR3 is 16 residues long. CDR1 is SGHVS, CDR2 FNYEAQ, per germline. The CDR3 loop reads CASSLEGGGTGQPQHF. Here the CDR3 DNA reads TGTGCCAGCAGCTTAGAGGGAGGGGGGACCGGTCAGCCCCAGCATTTT.

V and J are TRBV18 and TRBJ1-2; D may be TRBD1 (5 bases). Trimming took 1 base from V and 4 from J, leaving 13 bases between them. In germline, CDR1 is KGHSH, CDR2 LQKENI. The CDR3 is 15 amino acids. CDR3 coding DNA: TGTGCCAGCTCACCACGTCTCAGGGCCGCCTATGGCTACACCTTC. Encoded protein: CASSPRLRAAYGYTF.

This clone has more than one count but fewer than ten. The rearrangement joins TRBV4-1 to TRBJ2-7; 7 bases line up with TRBD2. Germline CDR1 is MGHRA and CDR2 is YSYEKL. This CDR3 comprises 14 residues. Trimming at V came to 1 base and at J to 4 bases, leaving 4 bases not matched to a gene. CDR3 in DNA: TGCGCCAGCAGCCAAGGGCGGGAGTTGTACGAGCAGTACTTC. Translating gives CASSQGRELYEQYF.

In its sample, this clone was seen a few times. The chain uses TRBV27 and TRBJ2-7; 7 bases agree with TRBD1. The CDR3 runs to 13 residues. Germline-derived CDR1 and CDR2 are MNHEY and SMNVEV (reference sequence). V was clipped by 6 bases and J by 2 bases; unmatched bases: 4. CDR3: CASSRQGPYEQYF. DNA of the CDR3: TGTGCCAGCAGCCGACAGGGCCCCTACGAGCAGTACTTC.

The chain links TRBV2 to TRBJ2-7; D possibly corresponds to TRBD2 (6 bases). This CDR3 spans 13 amino acids. Per the germline V gene, CDR1 is SNHLY and CDR2 is FYNNEI. The V end was cut by 2 bases, the J end by 2 bases, with 7 bases between. The CDR3: CASSESGAYEQYF. CDR3 coding DNA: TGTGCCAGCAGTGAATCGGGGGCCTACGAGCAGTACTTC.

The chain combines TRBV27 with TRBJ2-7, with TRBD2 as a possible D gene (6 bases). CDR3 size: 15 residues. V shed 6 bases and J shed 4 bases, with 19 bases lying between them. CDR1 and CDR2 (germline): MNHEY, SMNVEV (reference sequence). CDR3 protein: CASSVRGIPGYEQYF. Written as DNA, the CDR3 is TGTGCCAGCAGCGTACGGGGGATTCCGGGGTACGAGCAGTACTTC.

The chain links TRBV18 to TRBJ2-1; 9 bases match TRBD2. From germline, CDR1 is KGHSH and CDR2 LQKENI. The CDR3 is 15 amino acids. V trimming: 1 base; J trimming: 3 bases; junction bases outside the gene matches: 1. As DNA, the CDR3 is TGTGCCAGCTCACCACTAGCGGGAGTCTACAATGAGCAGTTCTTC. Translating gives CASSPLAGVYNEQFF.

This chain uses TRBV6-5 with TRBJ2-1; TRBD1 agrees at 9 bases. Germline V gives CDR1 MNHEY, CDR2 SVGAGI. V gave up 6 bases and J gave up 4 bases; unmatched junction bases: 4. The CDR3 runs to 14 residues. CDR3 bases: TGTGCCAGCAGAACAGGGGGCGGGTACAATGAGCAGTTCTTC. Amino acid sequence: CASRTGGGYNEQFF.